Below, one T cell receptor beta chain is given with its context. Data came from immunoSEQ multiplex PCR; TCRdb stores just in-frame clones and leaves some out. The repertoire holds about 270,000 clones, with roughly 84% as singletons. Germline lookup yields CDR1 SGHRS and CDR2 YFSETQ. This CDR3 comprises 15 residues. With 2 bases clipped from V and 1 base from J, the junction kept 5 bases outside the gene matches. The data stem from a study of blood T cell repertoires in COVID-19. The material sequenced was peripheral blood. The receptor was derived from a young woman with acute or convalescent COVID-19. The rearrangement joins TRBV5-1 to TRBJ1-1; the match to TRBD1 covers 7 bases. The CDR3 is CASSLRDRPNTEAFF. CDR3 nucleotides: TGCGCCAGCAGCTTACGGGACAGACCGAACACTGAAGCTTTCTTT.